This T cell receptor beta chain emerged from a study of radiation and T cells in renal cell carcinoma. TCRdb keeps only in-frame clones here, not all; method: immunoSEQ multiplex PCR. Here the sample spans roughly 120,000 clones, 70% to 90% being singletons. Documented time point: blood 2 weeks post-SBRT. Noted treatment: 15 Gy SBRT to primary tumor, nephrectomy 4 weeks later. The sample consisted of blood, taken from a patient whose treatment included radiotherapy and nephrectomy. This sequence originates from an older woman with renal cell carcinoma.

In DNA, the CDR3 is TGTGCCAGCAGCTTAAATGCCCTACAGGGGGAGGAAGCTTTCTTT. The encoded protein is CASSLNALQGEEAFF. The V gene is TRBV7-3, the J gene TRBJ1-1; 8 bases map to TRBD1. Germline V gene lookup returns CDR1 SGHTA and CDR2 FQGTGA. V shed 1 base, J shed 8 bases, and the junction held 9 bases outside the gene matches. This CDR3 region has 15 residues.